This T cell receptor beta chain stems from a study of shared clonotypes between healthy human individuals. Study conclusions and caveats: Non-shared clonotypes were found to have lower generation probabilities than the clonotypes that were shared by all four of the sorted-subset donors. Sampling was confined to blood; repertoires within tissues likely differ.

In regard to this clone: The target antigen is unknown.

Sequencing was performed with immunoSEQ multiplex PCR; in TCRdb, only in-frame clones are kept and a portion is missing. This sample has 600,000 to 800,000 clones, with 55% to 75% found just once. Division of CD4+ cells produced a CD45RA+ naive subset and a CD45RA-negative memory subset. Trimming took off 7 bases at V and 4 bases at J, with 19 bases between the two ends. The CDR3 totals 14 residues. Germline V gene lookup returns CDR1 SQVTM and CDR2 ANQGSEA. Sequenced: memory CD4+ T cells sorted from blood. Subset given: CD45RA-negative fraction. The chain recombines TRBV29-1 with TRBJ2-5; D is possibly TRBD1 (6 bases). The receptor's source is a woman in her 30s in good health. The DNA of the CDR3 is TGCAGCGGAGGAAGGCCAGGGGTTACAGAGACCCAGTACTTC. It yields the protein CSGGRPGVTETQYF.